The T cell receptor (beta chain) described here comes from a study of chemoradiotherapy in HPV16-positive cancers. CDR1 and CDR2 (germline): SGHRS, YFSETQ. The CDR3 is 17 residues long. The V gene end was trimmed by 0 bases and the J gene end by 4 bases; junction bases not matched to a gene: 4. On this clone: Its antigen remains unknown.

Method: immunoSEQ multiplex PCR; TCRdb's copy keeps in-frame clones and lacks some. The sample lists tens of thousands of clones; roughly 80% were seen once. Broader study findings: HPV-specific T cells were functionally defined from only a couple of HPV16-positive patients. In HPV16-positive patients, HPV-responsive T-cell expansion tracked better recurrence-free survival.

This receptor was identified in a human donor with HPV-associated anogenital cancer. The specimen comprised blood, sampled from a patient who underwent chemoradiotherapy. The chain recombines TRBV5-1 with TRBJ1-6, with 10 bases fitting TRBD1. Written as DNA, the CDR3 is TGCGCCAGCAGCTTGGGGACAGGGGGGGGGTATAATTCACCCCTCCACTTT. Its protein is CASSLGTGGGYNSPLHF.